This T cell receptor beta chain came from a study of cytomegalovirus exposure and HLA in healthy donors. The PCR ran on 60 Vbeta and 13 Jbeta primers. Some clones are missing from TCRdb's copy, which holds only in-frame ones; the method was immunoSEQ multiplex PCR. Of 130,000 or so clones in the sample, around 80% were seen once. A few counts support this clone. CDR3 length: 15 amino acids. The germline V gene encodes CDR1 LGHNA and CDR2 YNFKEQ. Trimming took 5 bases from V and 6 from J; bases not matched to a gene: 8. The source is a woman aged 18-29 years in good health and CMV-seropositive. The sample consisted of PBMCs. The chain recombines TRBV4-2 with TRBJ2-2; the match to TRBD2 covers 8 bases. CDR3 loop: CASSDSSGVSGELFF. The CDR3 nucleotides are TGTGCCAGCAGCGACAGTAGCGGGGTTTCCGGGGAGCTGTTTTTT.